One sample yielded the 14 T cell receptor beta chains listed below, sequenced in a study of T cells in Graves' hyperthyroidism and ophthalmopathy. From RNA transcripts, TCR beta CDR3 regions were amplified. Researchers ran a first-round RT-PCR on the TCR CDR3 using the HTBI primer set. TCRdb fed the multiplex PCR reads into MiXCR, producing one record per CDR3 protein. The data hold about 350,000 distinct CDR3 sequences, with 14% observed a single time. The sequenced material came from blood. These receptors were obtained from a woman aged 25 to 39 with Graves' hyperthyroidism.

This clonotype has at least ten counts. The gene calls are TRBV6-1 and TRBJ1-6, with 10 bases matching TRBD1. Trimming at V came to 11 bases and at J to 8 bases, leaving 12 bases not matched to a gene. This CDR3 contains 15 residues. Germline CDR1 is MNHNS and CDR2 is SASEGT. CDR3 region: CAPGRDRGLDSPLHF. The CDR3 DNA reads as TGTGCCCCCGGGCGGGACAGGGGCTTAGATTCACCCCTCCACTTT.

This clonotype was counted at least ten times. One junction end disagrees with the germline gene, perhaps due to a read error. The chain links TRBV11-3 to TRBJ2-3; TRBD2 agrees at 8 bases. Germline CDR1 and CDR2: SGHNT and YENEEA. This CDR3 has 15 amino acids. The CDR3 loop reads CASSLDSGMGDTQYF. CDR3 DNA sequence: TGTGCCAGCAGCCTAGATAGCGGGATGGGAGATACGCAGTATTTT.

The V and J genes are TRBV4-1 and TRBJ1-4; D remains ambiguous. V was cut by 10 bases and J by 0 bases, with 9 bases left in between. Germline-derived CDR1 and CDR2 are MGHRA and YSYEKL. The CDR3 spans 13 residues. The DNA of the CDR3 is TGCGCCACCTCGTCGGCAACTAATGAAAAACTGTTTTTT. Translated, it gives CATSSATNEKLFF.

This clonotype turned up a few times. V is TRBV6-4 and J is TRBJ1-5; TRBD1 matches 7 bases. The CDR3 runs to 13 residues. The germline V gene has CDR1 MRHNA and CDR2 SNTAGT. With V trimmed by 10 bases and J by 3 bases, 6 bases remained unmatched. The CDR3 DNA follows: TGTGCCACTTACAGGGGAATCAATCAGCCCCAGCATTTT. Protein product: CATYRGINQPQHF.

The V gene is TRBV7-9, the J gene TRBJ1-2; a weak D match, TRBD1 (5 bases). V was pared by 6 bases and J by 6 bases, with 11 bases between. Germline V CDR1 and CDR2: SEHNR, FQNEAQ (reference sequence). The CDR3 extends over 12 amino acids. The CDR3 here is CASRGLSHGYTF. In nucleotides, the CDR3 is TGTGCCAGCAGGGGACTATCTCATGGCTACACCTTC.

Concerning this clonotype itself: One base away lies a much larger clone, so this may be a sequencing read error. Without the conserved terminal phenylalanine or tryptophan, this CDR3 likely stems from a read error. This rearrangement joins TRBV12-3 or TRBV12-4 to TRBJ1-6; D gene unclear. V lost 6 bases and J lost 0, with 15 bases in between. The CDR3 totals 17 residues. CDR3 region: CASSPIYGSSYNSPLHI. The CDR3 DNA reads as TGTGCCAGCAGCCCTATCTACGGGAGCTCCTATAATTCACCCCTCCACATT.

At least ten counts were recorded for this clonotype. The chain uses TRBV28 and TRBJ1-6; D is uncertain. CDR3 size: 14 residues. Trimming left V 2 bases short and J 10 bases short, with 12 bases between. Germline CDR1 reads MDHEN; CDR2 reads SYDVKM. CDR3 DNA sequence: TGTGCCAGCAGTTTAGTGCAGACGGACTCACCCCTCCACTTT. The encoded protein is CASSLVQTDSPLHF.

The gene calls are TRBV12-3 or TRBV12-4 and TRBJ2-5; D gene uncertain. The V gene lost 4 bases and the J gene lost 3 bases, with 9 bases spanning the gap. This CDR3 has 13 amino acids. DNA of the CDR3: TGTGCCAGCAGTTGGTCAGCTAAAGAGACCCAGTACTTC. As protein: CASSWSAKETQYF.

This clonotype turned up a few times. V usage is TRBV29-1 and J usage is TRBJ1-1, with D possibly TRBD1 on 5 matching bases. This CDR3 has 15 amino acids. The ends were cut back, 7 bases at V and 1 base at J, with 19 bases in the middle. The germline V gene has CDR1 SQVTM and CDR2 ANQGSEA. In nucleotides, the CDR3 is TGCAGCGCCCCTGTTTGGGACGGACAGAACACTGAAGCTTTCTTT. Residues: CSAPVWDGQNTEAFF. Drawing the rest from reference TRBV29-1 and TRBJ1-1, the complete variable domain is SAVISQKPSRDICQRGTSLTIQCQVDSQVTMMFWYRQQPGQSLTLIATANQGSEATYESGFVIDKFPISRPNLTFSTLTVSNMSPEDSSIYLCSAPVWDGQNTEAFFGQGTRLTVV.

This clonotype was counted many times. The chain joins TRBV24-1 to TRBJ2-7; D call uncertain. This CDR3 spans 14 amino acids. Between the trimmed V and J ends, which lost 6 bases and 5 bases, there was a span of 16 bases. Germline loops: CDR1 KGHDR, CDR2 SFDVKD. The CDR3 DNA reads as TGTGCCACCAGTTCCGGGTCCCGATGGGACGAGCAGTACTTC. This gives the protein CATSSGSRWDEQYF.

This clonotype was seen repeatedly, ten times or more. The chain employs TRBV19 and TRBJ2-1; 8 bases match TRBD1. J lost 9 bases, V lost 1 base, and 5 bases had no gene match. CDR1 is LNHDA and CDR2 is SQIVND in the germline V gene (reference sequence). The CDR3 totals 14 residues. The CDR3 reads CASSIVQGAGEQFF. In DNA form, the CDR3 reads TGTGCCAGTAGTATAGTCCAGGGGGCAGGTGAGCAGTTCTTC.

With respect to this clonotype: A read error is possible here, since a much larger clone lies one base away. CDR3 loop: CAWSSAGYGYTF. The CDR3 DNA reads as TGTGCCTGGAGTTCCGCGGGCTATGGCTACACCTTC. V gene TRBV30 combines with J gene TRBJ1-2; D gene unclear. The germline V gene encodes CDR1 GTSNPN and CDR2 SVGIG (reference sequence). The V end was cut by 2 bases, the J end by 4 bases, with 8 bases between. This CDR3 is built from 12 residues.

This clonotype was seen only a few times. V is TRBV5-1 and J is TRBJ2-1; no clear D gene. Deletions cut 0 bases from V and 7 bases from J, with 2 bases between. Germline loops: CDR1 SGHRS, CDR2 YFSETQ. The CDR3 loop spans 11 amino acids. The CDR3 DNA is TGCGCCAGCAGCTTGGAGAATGAGCAGTTCTTC. This sequence encodes CASSLENEQFF.

Many counts were recorded for this clonotype. V usage is TRBV2 and J usage is TRBJ1-1; maybe TRBD1 (5 bases). The V gene's germline CDR1 is SNHLY and CDR2 FYNNEI. The CDR3 length is 14 residues. Trimming removed 6 bases at V and 2 bases at J, with 13 bases between. The CDR3 is CASSVDSLNTEAFF. Written as DNA, the CDR3 is TGTGCCAGCAGCGTTGACAGCTTAAACACTGAAGCTTTCTTT. The full variable domain, rest sourced from reference TRBV2 and TRBJ1-1, is EPEVTQTPSHQVTQMGQEVILRCVPISNHLYFYWYRQILGQKVEFLVSFYNNEISEKSEIFDDQFSVERPDGSNFTLKIRSTKLEDSAMYFCASSVDSLNTEAFFGQGTRLTVV.